Below, 23 T cell receptor beta chains from the same sample are listed, as sequenced in a study of CD4 T cells in relation to SARS-CoV-2 and coronaviruses. The unexposed donors gave CD4+ T cells in 2011-2018, prior to COVID-19. CD4+ T cells were isolated from the cells after more than 8 days of culture. Data came from immunoSEQ multiplex PCR; TCRdb stores just in-frame clones and leaves some out. This sample has 10,000 to 13,000 clones, with around 80% found just once. These TCRs are of unknown antigen specificity. The sequenced sample consisted of CD4+ T cells from PBMCs, cultured in vitro. The origin of the receptors is a human donor in good health.

The rearrangement joins TRBV5-1 to TRBJ2-2; D could derive from TRBD1 or TRBD2 (5 bases each). The CDR3 runs 15 residues. Trimming cost V 0 bases and J 4 bases, with 10 bases left between them. Germline V gives CDR1 SGHRS, CDR2 YFSETQ. CDR3 protein: CASSLGDPRTGELFF. The CDR3 DNA follows: TGCGCCAGCAGCTTGGGGGACCCCCGCACCGGGGAGCTGTTTTTT.

This clone appeared a few times. The chain combines TRBV5-1 with TRBJ2-7; 9 bases are shared with TRBD1. This CDR3 spans 16 amino acids. With 4 bases clipped from V and 3 bases from J, the junction kept 11 bases outside the gene matches. The germline CDR1 and CDR2 sequences are SGHRS and YFSETQ. CDR3 protein: CASSLEGQGGIYEQYF. In DNA form, the CDR3 reads TGCGCCAGCAGCCTGGAGGGACAGGGAGGAATCTACGAGCAGTACTTC.

This clone was seen once. The CDR3 sequence is CASSPTSGLAGGPRETQYF. CDR3 DNA sequence: TGTGCCAGCAGCCCTACCTCGGGACTAGCGGGGGGGCCGCGAGAGACCCAGTACTTC. The J gene is TRBJ2-5, the V gene TRBV11-2, with 16 bases fitting TRBD2. This CDR3 is built from 19 residues. The V gene end was trimmed by 5 bases and the J gene end by 4 bases; junction bases not matched to a gene: 13. CDR1 SGHAT and CDR2 FQNNGV come from the germline V gene.

The V and J genes are TRBV11-1 and TRBJ1-2; TRBD1 agrees at 9 bases. Germline assignment: CDR1 SGHAT and CDR2 FQDESV (reference sequence). The V gene end was trimmed by 5 bases and the J gene end by 0 bases; junction bases not matched to a gene: 4. This CDR3 is 15 amino acids long. CDR3 nucleotides: TGTGCCAGCAGCCTAACAGGGGGCACTAACTATGGCTACACCTTC. Its translation is CASSLTGGTNYGYTF.

J is TRBJ1-2 and V is TRBV9, with a weak D call TRBD1 (5 bases). The V end was cut by 6 bases, the J end by 4 bases, with 13 bases between. This CDR3 is built from 13 residues. Germline values: CDR1 SGDLS, CDR2 YYNGEE. CDR3 DNA sequence: TGTGCCAGCAACCCGGGTGGGGCCTATGGCTACACCTTC. Its protein product is CASNPGGAYGYTF.

Concerning this clone itself: An end of the junction differs from the germline gene, which may be a read error. This chain joins TRBV7-8 and TRBJ1-2; D call uncertain. From germline, CDR1 is SGHVS and CDR2 FQNEAQ. The CDR3 spans 12 residues. CDR3 protein: CASSLAGYDYTF. The DNA for the CDR3 is TGTGCCAGCAGCCTAGCGGGGTATGACTACACCTTC.

The gene calls are TRBV7-2 and TRBJ2-3; 7 bases are a match to TRBD2. This CDR3 region has 15 residues. Trimming took 7 bases from V and 7 from J; bases not matched to a gene: 14. Germline V lookup: CDR1 SGHTA, CDR2 FQGNSA. CDR3: CASTPPAGIGHTQYF. In DNA form, the CDR3 reads TGTGCCAGCACCCCCCCAGCGGGAATCGGTCATACGCAGTATTTT.

The chain is built from TRBV23-1 and TRBJ2-4; 8 bases align to TRBD1. TRBV23-1 counts as an open reading frame of uncertain function. Losses at the gene ends were 6 bases for V and 0 bases for J; bases not matched to a gene: 7. This CDR3 is 16 amino acids long. The CDR3 coding sequence is TGCGCCAGCAGAGACAGGGGCCGGGTAGCCAAAAACATTCAGTACTTC. Translating it yields CASRDRGRVAKNIQYF.

The chain employs TRBV2 and TRBJ2-7; unclear D gene. This CDR3 region has 13 residues. CDR1 and CDR2 (germline): SNHLY, FYNNEI. Trimming pared 1 base from V and 0 bases from J, leaving 4 bases between. The CDR3 sequence: CASSEGNSYEQYF. DNA for the CDR3: TGTGCCAGCAGTGAAGGAAACTCCTACGAGCAGTACTTC. Supplemented by reference TRBV2 and TRBJ2-7, the full variable domain reads EPEVTQTPSHQVTQMGQEVILRCVPISNHLYFYWYRQILGQKVEFLVSFYNNEISEKSEIFDDQFSVERPDGSNFTLKIRSTKLEDSAMYFCASSEGNSYEQYFGPGTRLTVT.

The chain is built from TRBV19 and TRBJ2-2; the D is unclear. In germline, CDR1 is LNHDA, CDR2 SQIVND (reference sequence). The V end lost 9 bases, the J end lost 1 base, and 9 bases lay between the germline ends. This CDR3 is 13 amino acids long. The CDR3 DNA reads as TGTGCCAGCTACCGACAGAACACCGGGGAGCTGTTTTTT. The encoded protein is CASYRQNTGELFF.

V and J are TRBV10-1 and TRBJ1-6; a possible D gene is TRBD1 (6 bases). The V gene's germline CDR1 is WNHNN and CDR2 SYGVQD (reference sequence). The CDR3 consists of 14 residues. V was cut by 2 bases and J by 7 bases, with 9 bases left in between. The CDR3 loop reads CASSEGQPNSPLHF. The CDR3 bases are TGCGCCAGCAGTGAGGGACAGCCGAATTCACCCCTCCACTTT.

V usage is TRBV12-3 or TRBV12-4 and J usage is TRBJ1-3; D call uncertain. Trimming took 7 bases from V and 3 from J, leaving 10 bases between them. The CDR3 spans 13 residues. The CDR3 loop reads CASTRGSGNTIYF. The CDR3 DNA sequence: TGTGCCAGCACACGGGGTAGTGGAAACACCATATATTTT.

The CDR3 nucleotides are TGTGCCAGCAGCCGAGGACGGGACACCGGGGAGCTGTTTTTT. Amino acids: CASSRGRDTGELFF. V usage is TRBV11-3 and J usage is TRBJ2-2; no clear D. CDR1 SGHNT and CDR2 YENEEA come from the germline V gene. With 5 bases removed from V and 3 bases from J, the gap between germline ends came to 10 bases. This CDR3 has 14 amino acids.

The genes are TRBV5-6 and TRBJ1-2, with a tentative D call TRBD1 (5 bases). Germline loops: CDR1 SGHDT, CDR2 YYEEEE. The V gene lost 3 bases and the J gene lost 7 bases, with 10 bases spanning the gap. This CDR3 has 12 residues. The CDR3 here is CASSWGPGGYTF. The CDR3 DNA is TGTGCCAGCAGCTGGGGACCAGGTGGCTACACCTTC. Supplemented by reference TRBV5-6 and TRBJ1-2, the full variable domain reads DAGVTQSPTHLIKTRGQQVTLRCSPKSGHDTVSWYQQALGQGPQFIFQYYEEEERQRGNFPDRFSGHQFPNYSSELNVNALLLGDSALYLCASSWGPGGYTFGSGTRLTVV.

This clone was detected once. The chain joins TRBV9 to TRBJ2-6; D is uncertain. The CDR3 runs 18 residues. Germline V gene lookup returns CDR1 SGDLS and CDR2 YYNGEE. The V end lost 4 bases, the J end lost 2 bases, and 19 bases lay between the germline ends. DNA for the CDR3: TGTGCCAGCAGCCCCCCCTCCGGCTGGGCCCCTGGGGCCAACGTCCTGACTTTC. It encodes CASSPPSGWAPGANVLTF. Full variable domain (outside the CDR3, taken from reference TRBV9 and TRBJ2-6): DSGVTQTPKHLITATGQRVTLRCSPRSGDLSVYWYQQSLDQGLQFLIQYYNGEERAKGNILERFSAQQFPDLHSELNLSSLELGDSALYFCASSPPSGWAPGANVLTFGAGSRLTVL.

This rearrangement joins TRBV7-2 to TRBJ2-7, with 12 positions matching TRBD2. Looked up from germline, CDR1 is SGHTA and CDR2 is FQGNSA. V was pared by 3 bases and J by 4 bases, with 4 bases of the junction left unmatched. There are 15 residues in the CDR3. In nucleotides, the CDR3 is TGTGCCAGCAGCTTTGGACTAGCGGGACTATACGAGCAGTACTTC. This encodes CASSFGLAGLYEQYF. Full variable domain (missing parts from reference TRBV7-2 and TRBJ2-7): GAGVSQSPSNKVTEKGKDVELRCDPISGHTALYWYRQSLGQGLEFLIYFQGNSAPDKSGLPSDRFSAERTGGSVSTLTIQRTQQEDSAVYLCASSFGLAGLYEQYFGPGTRLTVT.

The J gene is TRBJ1-2, the V gene TRBV5-6; D gene unclear. The CDR3 is made up of 14 amino acids. V dropped 6 bases and J dropped 4 bases, with 16 bases sitting between them. Germline V lookup: CDR1 SGHDT, CDR2 YYEEEE. The chain's CDR3 is CASTLSPPSYGYTF. The CDR3 nucleotides read TGTGCCAGCACGCTTTCCCCGCCCAGCTATGGCTACACCTTC.

The V gene is TRBV5-1, the J gene TRBJ1-2; D gene uncertain. This CDR3 is 14 amino acids long. The germline V gene encodes CDR1 SGHRS and CDR2 YFSETQ. V shed 2 bases and J shed 4 bases, with 12 bases lying between them. The CDR3 nucleotides are TGCGCCAGCAGCTTAGCAGGATCACGCTATGGCTACACCTTC. Protein sequence: CASSLAGSRYGYTF.

In its sample, this clone was seen once. The V and J genes are TRBV11-2 and TRBJ2-3; D tentatively reads TRBD1 or TRBD2 (6 bases each). This CDR3 comprises 15 residues. V was clipped by 8 bases and J by 5 bases, with 20 bases between them. In germline, CDR1 is SGHAT, CDR2 FQNNGV. The CDR3 coding sequence is TGTGCCAGCGCCCTCCGGAGGGGGGCCTTAGATACGCAGTATTTT. Protein sequence: CASALRRGALDTQYF.

J is TRBJ1-3 and V is TRBV4-1; TRBD1 might be the D (6 bases). V gave up 1 base and J gave up 6 bases, with 16 bases separating them. From germline, CDR1 is MGHRA and CDR2 YSYEKL. The CDR3 has 16 residues. CDR3 sequence reads: CASSQGAGGSLNTIYF. The CDR3 DNA sequence: TGCGCCAGCAGCCAAGGCGCGGGGGGCAGCTTAAACACCATATATTTT.

The rearrangement links TRBV19 to TRBJ2-1; no clear D gene. Trimming removed 3 bases at V and 1 base at J, with 10 bases between. The V gene's germline CDR1 is LNHDA and CDR2 SQIVND (reference sequence). CDR3 length: 15 residues. The CDR3: CASSIWGGSYNEQFF. The CDR3 DNA follows: TGTGCCAGTAGTATCTGGGGTGGTTCCTACAATGAGCAGTTCTTC. Full variable domain (remainder filled in from reference TRBV19 and TRBJ2-1): DGGITQSPKYLFRKEGQNVTLSCEQNLNHDAMYWYRQDPGQGLRLIYYSQIVNDFQKGDIAEGYSVSREKKESFPLTVTSAQKNPTAFYLCASSIWGGSYNEQFFGPGTRLTVL.

There are a few counts of this clone. The rearrangement links TRBV7-9 to TRBJ2-5, with TRBD1 matching over 8 bases. There are 16 residues in the CDR3. V gave up 1 base and J gave up 4 bases; unmatched junction bases: 8. Germline V gene sequence: CDR1 SEHNR, CDR2 FQNEAQ (reference sequence). Here the CDR3 DNA reads TGTGCCAGCAGCTTAGGGGGACAGGTCGGAGGAGAGACCCAGTACTTC. Translation gives CASSLGGQVGGETQYF.

This chain uses TRBV18 with TRBJ2-5, with D tentatively TRBD1 (5 bases). This CDR3 is built from 16 residues. Trimming stripped 2 bases from V and 5 bases from J, with 18 bases between. Looked up from germline, CDR1 is KGHSH and CDR2 is LQKENI. This chain's CDR3 is CASSPSVGQQGETQYF. CDR3 nucleotide sequence: TGTGCCAGCTCACCAAGCGTTGGACAACAAGGGGAGACCCAGTACTTC.